This paragraph covers one T cell receptor beta chain sequence. Its antigen is unidentified. CDR1 and CDR2 from the germline V gene are SGHTA and FQGTGA. CDR3 size: 13 residues. V was cut by 2 bases and J by 1 base, with 5 bases left in between. This record comes from a study of T cells in localized non-small cell lung cancer. General study points: Sequencing, confined to only one tumor region, leaves heterogeneity possible.

Only in-frame clones appear in the TCRdb table, and some are missing; sequencing was by immunoSEQ multiplex PCR. In the table there are roughly 77,000 clones, 70% to 90% of which are singletons. This chain links TRBV7-3 with TRBJ1-1; D gene uncertain. The clonotype was recovered from a woman aged 35 to 75 with stage I squamous cell lung carcinoma. Sequencing used peripheral blood, obtained before any cancer treatment. This CDR3 is CASSLVGNTEAFF. CDR3 bases: TGTGCCAGCAGCTTAGTGGGGAACACTGAAGCTTTCTTT.